Presented here are 14 T cell receptor beta chains from one specimen sequenced in a study of metastatic and nonmetastatic thyroid tumors. Through MiXCR, TCRdb re-clonotyped the PCR reads. The sample records about 40,000 clones, approximately 15% being singletons. Patients had received no treatment of any kind before thyroid surgery. Sequenced: blood. All receptors come from a female donor with papillary thyroid cancer or a benign thyroid nodule (not recorded which). Some clones in this sample may be carry-over from other donors' samples.

At least ten counts were recorded for this clone. This chain joins TRBV19 and TRBJ2-6; D gene ambiguous. The length of the CDR3 is 16 residues. Trimming pared 3 bases from V and 1 base from J, leaving 10 bases between. CDR1 LNHDA and CDR2 SQIVND come from the germline V gene (reference sequence). The chain's CDR3 is CASSILENSGANVLTF. CDR3 bases: TGTGCCAGTAGTATTCTGGAGAATTCTGGGGCCAACGTCCTGACTTTC.

Many counts were recorded for this clone. This chain connects TRBV27 to TRBJ2-7; TRBD1 aligns across 9 bases. Germline values: CDR1 MNHEY, CDR2 SMNVEV (reference sequence). Losses at the gene ends were 3 bases for V and 2 bases for J; bases not matched to a gene: 2. The CDR3 covers 14 residues. CDR3 in DNA: TGTGCCAGCAGTTTCGACAGGGGGACCTACGAGCAGTACTTC. Protein: CASSFDRGTYEQYF.

This clone has a count of ten or more. The rearrangement links TRBV7-9 to TRBJ1-1; D is unclear. Trimming pared 1 base from V and 4 bases from J, leaving 4 bases between. The CDR3 spans 12 residues. Germline assignment: CDR1 SEHNR and CDR2 FQNEAQ (reference sequence). This chain's CDR3 is CASSLGSTEAFF. CDR3 DNA: TGTGCCAGCAGCTTAGGATCCACTGAAGCTTTCTTT.

About this clone itself: The junction does not match germline at one end; this may be a read error. Distinct nucleotide sequences in the sample also encode this CDR3. This rearrangement joins TRBV9 to TRBJ2-1, with D hard to call. The germline gives CDR1 SGDLS, CDR2 YYNGEE. This CDR3 region has 12 residues. CDR3: CASSAPPNEQFF. In DNA, the CDR3 is TGCGCCAGCAGCGCCCCCCCAAATGAGCAGTTCTTC.

This clone was recorded at least ten times. The chain links TRBV20-1 to TRBJ2-1, with D uncertain. CDR1 is DFQATT, CDR2 SNEGSKA, per germline (reference sequence). Trimming took off 7 bases at V and 2 bases at J, with 9 bases between the two ends. This CDR3 region has 12 residues. DNA of the CDR3: TGCAGTGTAGTGTCGGCCTACAATGAGCAGTTCTTC. This translates into CSVVSAYNEQFF.

This clone came up many times. The rearrangement uses TRBV30 and TRBJ1-2; 8 bases line up with TRBD1. The CDR3 length is 15 residues. V lost 3 bases, J lost 4 bases, and 10 bases stayed unmatched. Germline CDR1 GTSNPN, CDR2 SVGIG (reference sequence). The CDR3 DNA reads as TGTGCCTGGAGCAGGGGGCTATATGAAAGCTATGGCTACACCTTC. This gives the protein CAWSRGLYESYGYTF.

This clone was observed many times. A much larger clone differs from this one at a single base, so this may be a read error. A read error is likely, as this CDR3 ends without the conserved phenylalanine or tryptophan. The genes are TRBV6-1 and TRBJ2-7; no clear D. Trimming left V 6 bases short and J 7 bases short, with 13 bases between. This CDR3 is 12 amino acids long. Germline values: CDR1 MNHNS, CDR2 SASEGT. The CDR3 region is CASRTQWREQYL. The CDR3 DNA is TGTGCCAGCAGAACACAATGGCGGGAGCAGTACCTC.

This clone was observed a handful of times. The J gene is TRBJ2-1, the V gene TRBV9; 14 nucleotides match TRBD2. V gave up 2 bases and J gave up 7 bases; unmatched junction bases: 2. Germline V gene sequence: CDR1 SGDLS, CDR2 YYNGEE. The CDR3 runs to 15 residues. CDR3: CASSVGTSGRNEQFF. The CDR3 coding sequence is TGTGCCAGCAGCGTCGGGACTAGCGGGAGAAATGAGCAGTTCTTC. Full variable domain (outside the CDR3, taken from reference TRBV9 and TRBJ2-1): DSGVTQTPKHLITATGQRVTLRCSPRSGDLSVYWYQQSLDQGLQFLIQYYNGEERAKGNILERFSAQQFPDLHSELNLSSLELGDSALYFCASSVGTSGRNEQFFGPGTRLTVL.

The V gene is TRBV5-4, the J gene TRBJ2-5, with 11 bases identical to TRBD2. Germline V gene data show CDR1 as SGHNT and CDR2 as YYREEE (reference sequence). The trim removed 5 bases at V and 7 bases at J, leaving 13 bases unmatched. The CDR3 consists of 16 residues. The CDR3 coding sequence is TGTGCCAGCAGACCCGGGACTAGCGGCGACCCTTCGACCCAGTACTTC. Its protein is CASRPGTSGDPSTQYF.

Many counts were recorded for this clone. This chain connects TRBV6-1 to TRBJ1-4; 10 nucleotides match TRBD1. The CDR3 extends over 14 amino acids. Germline CDR1 and CDR2: MNHNS and SASEGT. V trimming: 6 bases; J trimming: 8 bases; junction bases outside the gene matches: 6. The CDR3 coding sequence is TGTGCCAGCAGGCCCCCGGGACAGGGGGAAAAACTGTTTTTT. Its translation: CASRPPGQGEKLFF.

This clone was counted many times. The chain employs TRBV7-6 and TRBJ2-1, with D tentatively TRBD2 (6 bases). V was cut by 4 bases and J by 0 bases, with 16 bases left in between. Germline CDR1 reads SGHVS; CDR2 reads FNYEAQ. This CDR3 comprises 17 residues. CDR3 protein: CASSSSIGGSSYNEQFF. CDR3 nucleotide sequence: TGTGCCAGCAGCTCTAGTATAGGAGGGAGCTCCTACAATGAGCAGTTCTTC.

This clone was found many times. The chain uses TRBV19 and TRBJ2-3; 10 nucleotides agree with TRBD2. V dropped 6 bases and J dropped 3; count of bases not matched to a gene: 6. CDR1 and CDR2 (germline): LNHDA, SQIVND (reference sequence). CDR3 length: 15 residues. In DNA, the CDR3 is TGTGCCAGTAGATGGTCTAGCGGGAGAACAGATACGCAGTATTTT. Translated, it gives CASRWSSGRTDTQYF.

The gene calls are TRBV20-1 and TRBJ2-1; TRBD2 agrees at 7 bases. The CDR3 has 12 amino acids. The germline CDR1 and CDR2 sequences are DFQATT and SNEGSKA (reference sequence). The V and J ends lost 6 bases and 9 bases, in that order; junction bases with no gene match: 8. The CDR3 bases are TGCAGTGCAGGAGCGGGATCATCTGAGCAGTTCTTC. It yields the protein CSAGAGSSEQFF.

This clone was counted many times. The rearrangement uses TRBV28 and TRBJ2-2; 9 bases line up with TRBD1. The CDR3 is 15 residues long. J lost 5 bases, V lost 7 bases, and 8 bases had no gene match. The germline V gene has CDR1 MDHEN and CDR2 SYDVKM. The CDR3 loop is CASTGWDRATGELFF. The CDR3 nucleotides read TGTGCCAGCACGGGCTGGGACAGGGCGACCGGGGAGCTGTTTTTT.